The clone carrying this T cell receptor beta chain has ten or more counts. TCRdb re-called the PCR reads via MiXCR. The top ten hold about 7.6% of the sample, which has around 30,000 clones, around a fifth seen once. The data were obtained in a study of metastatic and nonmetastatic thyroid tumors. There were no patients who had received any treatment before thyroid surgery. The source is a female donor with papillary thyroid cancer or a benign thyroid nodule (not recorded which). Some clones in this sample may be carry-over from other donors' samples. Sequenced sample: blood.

The CDR3 loop is CASSLGLDTQYF. CDR3 bases: TGTGCCAGCAGCTTAGGTCTAGATACGCAGTATTTT. This rearrangement joins TRBV11-1 to TRBJ2-3; D remains ambiguous. The length of the CDR3 is 12 residues. CDR1 and CDR2 from the germline V gene are SGHAT and FQDESV (reference sequence). The V and J ends lost 1 base and 5 bases respectively, with 4 bases between them.